This TCR beta chain appears in the sequencing data of a study of regulatory T cells in long-lasting Graves disease. Study-level results: For persistent Graves' patients, TCR diversity was lower than for newly diagnosed ones.

Researchers made TCR beta libraries by using iRepertoire HTBI primers and running Arm-PCR on CDR3 regions. TCRdb called the multiplex PCR reads again in MiXCR, with one record for every CDR3 protein. The sample has about 350,000 distinct CDR3 sequences, about 17% seen once. This clonotype was counted many times. Its antigen is not identified. Time point here: newly diagnosed GD, antithyroid drugs for less than 3 months. RNA from PBMCs was the source of the TCR library. CDR1 and CDR2 from the germline V gene are DFQATT and SNEGSKA (reference sequence). V shed 6 bases and J 2 bases; nucleotides not matched to a gene: 13. This CDR3 has 16 amino acids. These same records also appear under a second study, on T cells in Graves' hyperthyroidism and ophthalmopathy. Turning to that study: A patient was excluded if there was uncontrolled infection, other autoimmune disease, pregnancy or lactation. HTBI primers were employed in a first-round RT-PCR of the TCR CDR3. Most clonotypes expanded in thyroid above 0.001 were likewise present in blood.

The source is a woman aged 18-29 years with Graves disease. This chain joins TRBV20-1 and TRBJ2-3, with 8 positions matching TRBD2. The input for sequencing was peripheral blood mononuclear cells (PBMCs), taken at new diagnosis, from a patient treated with antithyroid drugs. The CDR3 DNA reads as TGCAGTGCCCAAGGGGGGCTAGCGGGCCTCACAGATACGCAGTATTTT. Amino acids: CSAQGGLAGLTDTQYF.